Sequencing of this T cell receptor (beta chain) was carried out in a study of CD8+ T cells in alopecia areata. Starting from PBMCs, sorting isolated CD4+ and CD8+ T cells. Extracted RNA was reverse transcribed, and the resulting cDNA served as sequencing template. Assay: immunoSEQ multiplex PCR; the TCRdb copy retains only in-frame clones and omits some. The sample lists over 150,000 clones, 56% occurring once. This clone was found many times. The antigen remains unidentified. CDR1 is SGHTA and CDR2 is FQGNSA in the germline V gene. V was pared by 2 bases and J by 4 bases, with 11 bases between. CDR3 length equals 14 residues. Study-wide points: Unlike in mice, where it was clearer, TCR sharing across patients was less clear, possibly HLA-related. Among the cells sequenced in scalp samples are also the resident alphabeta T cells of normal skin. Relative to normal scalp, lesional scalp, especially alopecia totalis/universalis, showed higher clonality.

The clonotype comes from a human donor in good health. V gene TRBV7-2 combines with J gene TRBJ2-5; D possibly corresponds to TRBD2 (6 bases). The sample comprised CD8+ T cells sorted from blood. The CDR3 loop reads CASSLFGGLETQYF. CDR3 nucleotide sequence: TGTGCCAGCAGCTTATTTGGGGGGTTAGAGACCCAGTACTTC.